This TCR beta chain was observed in a study of cytomegalovirus exposure and HLA in healthy donors. The germline gives CDR1 SGDLS, CDR2 YYNGEE. With 0 bases clipped from V and 10 bases from J, the junction kept 13 bases outside the gene matches. The CDR3 length is 16 residues. PCR used 60 Vbeta primers and 13 Jbeta primers. The repertoire was sequenced with immunoSEQ multiplex PCR; TCRdb's copy has only in-frame clones and lacks some. The data show around 200,000 clones, with 65% to 90% seen just once and about 2.5% held by the top ten. The rearrangement uses TRBV9 and TRBJ2-1, with TRBD1 identical over 7 bases. This sequence was found in a woman aged 45 to 65 in good health and CMV-seronegative. Sequenced: PBMCs. The CDR3 sequence: CASSVVGTEYFGEQFF. DNA of the CDR3: TGTGCCAGCAGCGTAGTAGGGACAGAGTACTTTGGGGAGCAGTTCTTC.